The present entry profiles one T cell receptor (beta chain) with its context. Its antigen specificity is not known. No much larger clone is present one base from it, and per-base qualities are unavailable. In the paper's terms, the time point label means: week 11, during vaccination. Every vaccine dose consisted of 300 ug of a 20-mer mutant IDH1 peptide in Montanide, administered subcutaneously together with topical imiquimod. The donors had newly diagnosed IDH1-mutant astrocytomas of WHO grade 3 or 4 that showed loss of nuclear ATRX. The samples were drawn from NOA16, a multicentre, single-arm, open-label phase I trial in Germany that tested a mutant IDH1 peptide vaccine in humans for the first time. Genomic DNA for TCRB sequencing was extracted from EDTA blood using the DNeasy Blood and Tissue Kit. This entry is derived from a study of a mutant IDH1 vaccine in newly diagnosed glioma (dated by TCRdb to about 2021). At the level of the whole study: Patients received eight vaccinations in weeks 1, 3, 5, 7, 11, 15, 19 and 23, corresponding to visits V03 through V10. Longitudinal TCRB deep sequencing was performed for about 25 treated patients wherever samples were available for exploratory analyses. Prior to enrollment, patients had been given standard therapy consisting of radiotherapy alone, temozolomide alone, or radiochemotherapy with temozolomide, with the combination given to most patients. Vaccination was initiated 4-6 weeks after radiotherapy alone, or concurrently with temozolomide cycles in the chemotherapy-containing groups. The 32 treated patients were approximately 60% male and around 40% female, with a mean age of about 43 years. Six visits were used for peripheral blood collection: V03 (baseline), V05, V07, V10, V12 and V13. Overall study outcomes, separate from this receptor: It was noted by the authors that analyses of patient blood samples could not be reproduced owing to sample limitations. Immune responses induced by the vaccine were seen in 93.3% of patients across multiple MHC alleles. Selection of PBMC samples for TCRB deep sequencing was based on availability. Pseudoprogression appeared unrelated to alterations in the top peripheral T cell clonotypes detected by TCRB sequencing.

There are 15 amino acids in the CDR3, from cysteine to phenylalanine inclusive. The entry retains the CDR3 DNA only, 45 bases that are in frame from base 1. Based on the germline V gene, the CDR1 and CDR2 sequences are MDHEN and SYDVKM. For this chain, trimming is 6 bases at the V end and 4 bases at the J end, and the number of junction bases without a gene match is 8. Libraries were made using the immunoSEQ multiplex PCR assay. Rearranged TCR beta chain sequences were amplified with the hsTCRB Kit following the manufacturer's protocol. An Illumina MiSeq was used to sequence the TCRB libraries. The authors' pipeline ran thus. The proprietary platform of the kit vendor was used for demultiplexing, trimming and gene mapping. Sourced from immuneACCESS, this table was stored by TCRdb with only in-frame sequences that have V and J called. A share of the clones is absent; for the studies checked, an unresolved V gene accounts for under half, and the remainder has no known explanation. The DNA gave D and trimming, while V, J and clone size come from that table. This sample has 110,000 or so clones in its table, and 85% to 90% of those were observed once. Roughly 0.55% of the sample rests with the top ten.

The chain is encoded by TRBV28 joined to TRBJ2-2, and TRBD1 aligns with 7 junction nucleotides. The specimen comprised PBMCs, sampled from a glioma patient whose treatment included an IDH1 peptide vaccine. The TCR was taken from a woman aged 50 to 65 with glioma. In nucleotide form, the sequence is TGTGCCAGCAGAGACCTGACAGGGATCACCGGGGAGCTGTTTTTT. This translates into CASRDLTGITGELFF.